Each of the 20 T cell receptor beta chains below was sequenced from the same sample in a study of cytotoxic CD8 clonotypes in ibrutinib-treated CLL. Sequenced by immunoSEQ multiplex PCR; TCRdb stores in-frame clones only, minus some. The profile shows approximately 84,000 clones, about 86% of them singletons. The sequenced sample was PBMCs, obtained before ibrutinib treatment. All receptors derive from a human donor with chronic lymphocytic leukemia.

The chain carries TRBV10-3 and TRBJ1-2; a weak D match, TRBD1 (6 bases). The CDR3 covers 13 residues. With 6 bases removed from V and 5 bases from J, the gap between germline ends came to 13 bases. Germline V lookup: CDR1 ENHRY, CDR2 SYGVKD. CDR3 residues: CAISPGQKYGYTF. The DNA for the CDR3 is TGTGCCATCAGCCCCGGACAGAAATATGGCTACACCTTC.

The chain is built from TRBV5-4 and TRBJ2-3, with D uncertain. This CDR3 has 14 amino acids. In germline, CDR1 is SGHNT, CDR2 YYREEE (reference sequence). V gave up 1 base and J gave up 2 bases, with 8 bases separating them. In nucleotides, the CDR3 is TGTGCCAGCAGCTTGAACTCATACACAGATACGCAGTATTTT. It translates to CASSLNSYTDTQYF.

V gene TRBV15 combines with J gene TRBJ2-1; TRBD2 aligns across 11 bases. Germline V gives CDR1 LNHNV, CDR2 YYDKDF (reference sequence). V trimming: 5 bases; J trimming: 5 bases; junction bases outside the gene matches: 5. The CDR3 length is 15 residues. The CDR3 nucleotides are TGTGCCACCAGCGCGTCTAGCGGGAGGCACAATGAGCAGTTCTTC. It encodes CATSASSGRHNEQFF.

The V and J genes are TRBV10-3 and TRBJ2-7; D unclear. Germline V gene data show CDR1 as ENHRY and CDR2 as SYGVKD. The CDR3 loop spans 12 amino acids. V lost 3 bases to trimming and J lost 4 bases, with 7 bases between them. CDR3 residues: CAISEGLYEQYF. CDR3 in DNA: TGTGCCATCAGTGAAGGGCTTTACGAGCAGTACTTC.

This clone is labeled medium-sized. V gene TRBV2 combines with J gene TRBJ1-2; D might be TRBD1 (5 bases). The germline CDR1 and CDR2 sequences are SNHLY and FYNNEI. Trimming removed 6 bases from V and 8 bases from J, with 16 bases in between. The CDR3 covers 13 residues. Here the CDR3 DNA reads TGTGCCAGCAGCCGTACGACAGACCGCGGCTACACCTTC. Translation gives CASSRTTDRGYTF.

This clone was seen a few times. The gene calls are TRBV6-5 and TRBJ1-2; perhaps TRBD1 as D (5 bases). This CDR3 region has 11 residues. V lost 6 bases and J 8 bases, leaving 10 bases between the germline ends. Per the germline V gene, CDR1 is MNHEY and CDR2 is SVGAGI. CDR3 in DNA: TGTGCCAGCAGAGGGGTTTCGGGCTACACCTTC. This sequence encodes CASRGVSGYTF.

J is TRBJ2-7 and V is TRBV7-2, with a weak D call TRBD2 (5 bases). Germline CDR1 SGHTA, CDR2 FQGNSA. The germline V and J ends were trimmed by 1 base and 6 bases, with 13 bases remaining between them. CDR3 length: 14 residues. CDR3 in amino acids: CASSLDAGLGEQYF. The CDR3 bases are TGTGCCAGCAGCTTAGACGCCGGACTGGGCGAGCAGTACTTC. Based on the CDR3 plus reference TRBV7-2 and TRBJ2-7, the full variable domain is GAGVSQSPSNKVTEKGKDVELRCDPISGHTALYWYRQSLGQGLEFLIYFQGNSAPDKSGLPSDRFSAERTGGSVSTLTIQRTQQEDSAVYLCASSLDAGLGEQYFGPGTRLTVT.

This chain uses TRBV30 with TRBJ2-7; TRBD1 matches 9 bases. The CDR3 runs to 17 residues. Germline V gives CDR1 GTSNPN, CDR2 SVGIG (reference sequence). Trimming at V came to 2 bases and at J to 4 bases, leaving 15 bases not matched to a gene. The chain's CDR3 is CAWSKSRGGQGKYEQYF. In nucleotides, the CDR3 is TGTGCCTGGAGTAAGTCCAGGGGGGGACAGGGCAAATACGAGCAGTACTTC.

The chain joins TRBV25-1 to TRBJ1-2; D is unresolved. V lost 3 bases and J 7 bases, leaving 18 bases between the germline ends. Germline V lookup: CDR1 MGHDK, CDR2 SYGVNS. CDR3 length equals 15 residues. This chain's CDR3 is CASSDFPRLEVGYTF. CDR3 sequence (DNA): TGTGCCAGCAGTGACTTTCCCCGATTGGAGGTTGGCTACACCTTC.

The rearrangement joins TRBV7-2 to TRBJ1-1, with 10 bases that match TRBD1. Germline lookup yields CDR1 SGHTA and CDR2 FQGNSA. The V segment lost 1 base and the J segment 4 bases; nucleotides outside the gene matches: 12. CDR3 length equals 18 residues. CDR3 protein: CASSLETGGAGFGTEAFF. DNA of the CDR3: TGTGCCAGCAGCTTAGAGACAGGGGGCGCCGGGTTCGGCACTGAAGCTTTCTTT. Using reference TRBV7-2 and TRBJ1-1 for the parts outside the CDR3, the full variable domain is GAGVSQSPSNKVTEKGKDVELRCDPISGHTALYWYRQSLGQGLEFLIYFQGNSAPDKSGLPSDRFSAERTGGSVSTLTIQRTQQEDSAVYLCASSLETGGAGFGTEAFFGQGTRLTVV.

The chain combines TRBV9 with TRBJ2-7, with 11 bases identical to TRBD2. CDR1 and CDR2 from the germline V gene are SGDLS and YYNGEE. Trimming took 0 bases from V and 3 from J; bases not matched to a gene: 5. The CDR3 covers 16 residues. CDR3 amino acids: CASSVGGTSGLYEQYF. The CDR3 DNA is TGTGCCAGCAGCGTAGGAGGGACTAGCGGACTCTACGAGCAGTACTTC.

This chain uses TRBV7-8 with TRBJ2-7, with D possibly matching TRBD2 (5 bases). The germline gives CDR1 SGHVS, CDR2 FQNEAQ. CDR3 length: 18 residues. V lost 2 bases and J lost 3, with 23 bases in between. In DNA form, the CDR3 reads TGTGCCAGCAGCTTAAGCCCCACCGAGACTATCGCCTACTACGAGCAGTACTTC. Translating gives CASSLSPTETIAYYEQYF. The full variable domain, with the rest looked up from reference TRBV7-8 and TRBJ2-7, is GAGVSQSPRYKVAKRGQDVALRCDPISGHVSLFWYQQALGQGPEFLTYFQNEAQLDKSGLPSDRFFAERPEGSVSTLKIQRTQQEDSAVYLCASSLSPTETIAYYEQYFGPGTRLTVT.

The chain links TRBV6-1 to TRBJ1-2; 9 nucleotides agree with TRBD1. Germline CDR1 reads MNHNS; CDR2 reads SASEGT. This CDR3 contains 16 residues. V lost 2 bases to trimming and J lost 0 bases; unmatched junction nucleotides: 4. CDR3 sequence reads: CASSERGTGSNYGYTF. The CDR3 nucleotides read TGTGCCAGCAGTGAAAGGGGGACAGGGTCTAACTATGGCTACACCTTC.

This clone was detected once. The CDR3 loop is CASSPGWGVYEQYF. The CDR3 bases are TGTGCCAGCAGCCCCGGGTGGGGGGTCTACGAGCAGTACTTC. This chain joins TRBV5-4 and TRBJ2-7; D perhaps matches TRBD2 (6 bases). Deletions cut 4 bases from V and 3 bases from J, with 14 bases between. The germline V gene has CDR1 SGHNT and CDR2 YYREEE (reference sequence). The CDR3 totals 14 residues.

The CDR3 protein is CASSLLGQGAFRLGYTF. The CDR3 bases are TGTGCCAGCAGTTTATTGGGTCAGGGGGCTTTTAGGTTAGGCTACACCTTC. The chain combines TRBV28 with TRBJ1-2; 8 nucleotides line up with TRBD1. Germline V CDR1 and CDR2: MDHEN, SYDVKM. The CDR3 is 17 residues long. Trimming cost V 1 base and J 8 bases; bases outside gene matches: 15.

This clone was observed once. The chain employs TRBV6-6 and TRBJ1-4; unclear D gene. From germline, CDR1 is MNHNY and CDR2 SVGAGI (reference sequence). The V and J ends lost 6 bases and 3 bases respectively, with 11 bases between them. This CDR3 region has 14 residues. In nucleotides, the CDR3 is TGTGCCAGCAGCCCGGTCGGGGCTAATGAAAAACTGTTTTTT. This sequence encodes CASSPVGANEKLFF.

The CDR3 coding sequence is TGTGCCAGCAGCCATCAGGGACAGGGGGCGCAGGGGGAAAAACTGTTTTTT. Its translation: CASSHQGQGAQGEKLFF. The chain employs TRBV4-2 and TRBJ1-4, with 12 nucleotides matching TRBD1. Germline V gene data show CDR1 as LGHNA and CDR2 as YNFKEQ. CDR3 size: 17 residues. V dropped 3 bases and J dropped 8; count of bases not matched to a gene: 10.

The chain employs TRBV5-1 and TRBJ2-7; 13 positions match TRBD2. Germline CDR1 SGHRS, CDR2 YFSETQ. The CDR3 has 15 residues. The CDR3 DNA follows: TGCGCCAGCAGCTTCTACCTTAGGACTAGCGGGGGAAGCGACGTC. Its protein product is CASSFYLRTSGGSDV.

In the case of this clone: A much larger clone is a single base away; this may be a read error. V is TRBV7-3 and J is TRBJ1-1, with TRBD1 as a possible D gene (5 bases). The CDR3 runs 15 residues. V was cut by 5 bases and J by 4 bases, with 17 bases left in between. Looked up from germline, CDR1 is SGHTA and CDR2 is FQGTGA. This CDR3 reads CASSEKSGQGTEAFF. The CDR3 region has the DNA TGTGCCAGCAGCGAAAAGTCGGGGCAGGGCACTGAAGCTTTCTTT.

The chain combines TRBV7-6 with TRBJ2-1; D might be TRBD2 (5 bases). The CDR3 has 14 amino acids. V gave up 0 bases and J gave up 6 bases, with 9 bases separating them. CDR1 is SGHVS and CDR2 is FNYEAQ in the germline V gene. The CDR3 loop is CASSLARTVNEQFF. The CDR3 DNA is TGTGCCAGCAGCTTAGCAAGGACTGTCAATGAGCAGTTCTTC.